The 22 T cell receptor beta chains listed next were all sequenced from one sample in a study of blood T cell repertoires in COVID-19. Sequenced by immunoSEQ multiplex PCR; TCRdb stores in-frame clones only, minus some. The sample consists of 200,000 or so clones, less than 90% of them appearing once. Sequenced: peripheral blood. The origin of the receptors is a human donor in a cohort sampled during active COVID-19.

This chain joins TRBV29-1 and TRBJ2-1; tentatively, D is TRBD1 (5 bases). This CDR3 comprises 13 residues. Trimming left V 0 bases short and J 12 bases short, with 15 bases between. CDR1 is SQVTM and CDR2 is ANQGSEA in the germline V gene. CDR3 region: CSVEDIQALGQFF. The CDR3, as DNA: TGCAGCGTTGAAGATATACAGGCATTGGGGCAGTTCTTC.

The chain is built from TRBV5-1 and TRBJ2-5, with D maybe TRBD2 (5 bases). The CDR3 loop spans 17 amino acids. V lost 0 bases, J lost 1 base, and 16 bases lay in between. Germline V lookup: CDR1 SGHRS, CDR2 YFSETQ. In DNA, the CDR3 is TGCGCCAGCAGCTTGGTGGGCCGCGGAGGAGCCCAAGAGACCCAGTACTTC. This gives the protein CASSLVGRGGAQETQYF. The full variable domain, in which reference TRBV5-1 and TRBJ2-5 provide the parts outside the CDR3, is KAGVTQTPRYLIKTRGQQVTLSCSPISGHRSVSWYQQTPGQGLQFLFEYFSETQRNKGNFPGRFSGRQFSNSRSEMNVSTLELGDSALYLCASSLVGRGGAQETQYFGPGTRLLVL.

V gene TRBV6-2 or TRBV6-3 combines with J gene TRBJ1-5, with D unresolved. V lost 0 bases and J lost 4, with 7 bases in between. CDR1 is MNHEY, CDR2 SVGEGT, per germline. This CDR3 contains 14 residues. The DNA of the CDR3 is TGTGCCAGCAGTTACTCGTCCATGAATCAGCCCCAGCATTTT. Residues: CASSYSSMNQPQHF.

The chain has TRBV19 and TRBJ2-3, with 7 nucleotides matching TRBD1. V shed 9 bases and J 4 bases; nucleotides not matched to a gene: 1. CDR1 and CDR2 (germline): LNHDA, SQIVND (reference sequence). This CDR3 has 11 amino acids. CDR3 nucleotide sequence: TGTGCCAGCGGACAGGCAGATACGCAGTATTTT. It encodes CASGQADTQYF.

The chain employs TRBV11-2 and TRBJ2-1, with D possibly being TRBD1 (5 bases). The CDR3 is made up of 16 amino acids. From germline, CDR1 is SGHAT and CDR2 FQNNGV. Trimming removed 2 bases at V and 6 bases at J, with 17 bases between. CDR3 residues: CASSLSLRAMSNEQFF. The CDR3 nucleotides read TGTGCCAGCAGCTTATCGCTCAGGGCAATGTCCAATGAGCAGTTCTTC.

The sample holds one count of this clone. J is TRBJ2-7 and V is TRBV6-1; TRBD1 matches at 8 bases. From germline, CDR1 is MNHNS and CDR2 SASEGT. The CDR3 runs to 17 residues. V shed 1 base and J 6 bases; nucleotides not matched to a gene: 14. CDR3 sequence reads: CASSEGIWTGSSREQYV. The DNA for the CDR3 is TGTGCCAGCAGTGAAGGGATATGGACAGGGAGTTCCCGCGAGCAGTACGTC.

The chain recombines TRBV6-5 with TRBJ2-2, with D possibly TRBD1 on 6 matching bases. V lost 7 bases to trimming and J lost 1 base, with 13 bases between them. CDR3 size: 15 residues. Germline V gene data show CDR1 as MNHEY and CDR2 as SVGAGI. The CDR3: CASTLDRRNTGELFF. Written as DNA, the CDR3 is TGTGCCAGCACCTTGGACAGACGGAACACCGGGGAGCTGTTTTTT.

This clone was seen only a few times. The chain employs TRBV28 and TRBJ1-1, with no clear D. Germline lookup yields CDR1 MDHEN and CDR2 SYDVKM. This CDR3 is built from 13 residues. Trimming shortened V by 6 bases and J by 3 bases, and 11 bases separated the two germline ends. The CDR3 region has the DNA TGTGCCAGCAGGTCGACAATGGACACTGAAGCTTTCTTT. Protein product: CASRSTMDTEAFF.

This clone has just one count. CDR3 coding DNA: TGTGCCAGCCGGGACAGGGTATTGACTACGCAGTATTTT. Amino acid sequence: CASRDRVLTTQYF. The V and J genes are TRBV27 and TRBJ2-3; 9 bases align to TRBD1. CDR1 is MNHEY, CDR2 SMNVEV, per germline (reference sequence). The CDR3 has 13 residues. Losses at the gene ends were 8 bases for V and 8 bases for J; bases not matched to a gene: 8.

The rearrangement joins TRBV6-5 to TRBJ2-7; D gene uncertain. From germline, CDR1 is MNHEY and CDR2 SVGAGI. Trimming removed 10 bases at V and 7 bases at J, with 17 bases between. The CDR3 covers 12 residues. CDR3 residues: CATRNPLREQYV. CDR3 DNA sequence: TGTGCCACGAGGAACCCTCTACGAGAGCAGTACGTC.

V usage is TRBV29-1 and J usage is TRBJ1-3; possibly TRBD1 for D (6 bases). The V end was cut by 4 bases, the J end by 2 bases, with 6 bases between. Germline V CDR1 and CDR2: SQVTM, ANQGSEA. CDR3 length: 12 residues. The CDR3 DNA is TGCAGCGTTGCAGGGGCTGGAAACACCATATATTTT. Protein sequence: CSVAGAGNTIYF.

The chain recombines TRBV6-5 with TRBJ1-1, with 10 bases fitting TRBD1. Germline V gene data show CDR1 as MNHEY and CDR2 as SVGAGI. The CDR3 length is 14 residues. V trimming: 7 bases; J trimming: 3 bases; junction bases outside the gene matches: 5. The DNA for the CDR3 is TGTGCCAGCATAAGGACAGGGGGATACACTGAAGCTTTCTTT. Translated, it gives CASIRTGGYTEAFF.

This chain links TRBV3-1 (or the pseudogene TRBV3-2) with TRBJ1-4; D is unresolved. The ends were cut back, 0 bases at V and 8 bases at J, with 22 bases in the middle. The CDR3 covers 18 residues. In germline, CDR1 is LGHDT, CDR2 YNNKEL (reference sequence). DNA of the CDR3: TGTGCCAGCAGCCAAGAAACCCGCTTTTCGAGGGCGGGGGAAAAACTGTTTTTT. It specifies CASSQETRFSRAGEKLFF.

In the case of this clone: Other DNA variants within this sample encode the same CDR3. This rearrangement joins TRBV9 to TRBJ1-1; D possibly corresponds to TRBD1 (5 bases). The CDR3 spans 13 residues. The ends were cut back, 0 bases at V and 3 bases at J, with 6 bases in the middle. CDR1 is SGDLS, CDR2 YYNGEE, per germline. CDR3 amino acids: CASSVGGDTEAFF. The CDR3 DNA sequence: TGTGCCAGCAGCGTAGGGGGGGACACTGAAGCTTTCTTT.

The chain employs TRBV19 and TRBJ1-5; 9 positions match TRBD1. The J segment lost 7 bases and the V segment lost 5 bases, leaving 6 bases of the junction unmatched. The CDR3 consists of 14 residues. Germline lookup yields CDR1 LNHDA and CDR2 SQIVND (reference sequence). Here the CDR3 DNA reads TGTGCCAGTAGTCCCACAGGGGGCAGGCAGCCCCAGCATTTT. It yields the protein CASSPTGGRQPQHF.

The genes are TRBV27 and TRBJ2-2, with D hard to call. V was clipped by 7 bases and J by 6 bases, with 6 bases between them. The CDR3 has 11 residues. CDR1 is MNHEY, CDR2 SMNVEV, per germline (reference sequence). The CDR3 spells CASKYSGELFF. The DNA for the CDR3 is TGTGCCAGCAAATACTCCGGGGAGCTGTTTTTT.

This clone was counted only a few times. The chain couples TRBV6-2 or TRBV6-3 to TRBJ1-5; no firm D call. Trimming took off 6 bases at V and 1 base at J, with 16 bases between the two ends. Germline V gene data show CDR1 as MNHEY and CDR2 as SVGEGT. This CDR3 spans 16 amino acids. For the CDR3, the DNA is TGTGCCAGCAGCCCGACTTGGCAGCGAAGCAATCAGCCCCAGCATTTT. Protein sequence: CASSPTWQRSNQPQHF.

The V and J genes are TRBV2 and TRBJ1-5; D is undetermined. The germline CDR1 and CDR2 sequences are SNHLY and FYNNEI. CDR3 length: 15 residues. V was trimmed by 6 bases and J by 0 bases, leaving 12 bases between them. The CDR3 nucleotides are TGTGCCAGCAGGAGGAGCAGCTATAGCAATCAGCCCCAGCATTTT. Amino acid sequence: CASRRSSYSNQPQHF.

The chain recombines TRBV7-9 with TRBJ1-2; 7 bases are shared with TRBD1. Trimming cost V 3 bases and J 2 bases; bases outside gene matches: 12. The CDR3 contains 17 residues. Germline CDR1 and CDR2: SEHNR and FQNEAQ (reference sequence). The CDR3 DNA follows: TGTGCCAGCAGCTTTTTTAGTATCTCGGGACAGAACTATGGCTACACCTTC. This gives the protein CASSFFSISGQNYGYTF.

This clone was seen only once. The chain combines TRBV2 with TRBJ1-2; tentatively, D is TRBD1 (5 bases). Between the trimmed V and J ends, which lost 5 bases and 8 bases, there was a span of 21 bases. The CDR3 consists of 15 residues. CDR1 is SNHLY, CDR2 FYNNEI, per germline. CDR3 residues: CASSRDSDSVLGYTF. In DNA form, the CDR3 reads TGTGCCAGCAGTAGGGACTCCGACTCTGTCTTGGGCTACACCTTC.

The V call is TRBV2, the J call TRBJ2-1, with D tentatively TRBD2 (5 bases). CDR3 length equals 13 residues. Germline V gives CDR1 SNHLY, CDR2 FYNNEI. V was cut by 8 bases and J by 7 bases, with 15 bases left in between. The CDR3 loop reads CASHYGRGNEQFF. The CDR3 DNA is TGTGCCAGCCATTACGGCCGGGGAAATGAGCAGTTCTTC.

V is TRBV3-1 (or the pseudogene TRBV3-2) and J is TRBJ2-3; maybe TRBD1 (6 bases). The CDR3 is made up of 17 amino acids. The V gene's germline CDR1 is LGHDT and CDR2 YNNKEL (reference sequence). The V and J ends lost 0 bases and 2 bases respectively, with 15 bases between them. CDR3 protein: CASSQDLFGQYTDTQYF. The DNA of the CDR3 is TGTGCCAGCAGCCAAGACCTCTTTGGACAGTACACAGATACGCAGTATTTT.